The sequence of this T cell receptor (beta chain) was determined in a study of T cell responses to AZD1222 COVID-19 vaccine. Findings and limits, study-wide: A mostly white British donor set with more females was recruited, and clonal diversity was possibly underestimated.

The V gene's germline CDR1 is MDHEN and CDR2 SYDVKM. There are 15 residues in the CDR3. Deletions cut 3 bases from V and 4 bases from J, with 15 bases between. As for this clone: The antigen remains unidentified.

Repertoires were generated with immunoSEQ multiplex PCR, while TCRdb's copy carries only in-frame clones and drops some. The sample has roughly 170,000 clones, roughly 92% seen once; the top ten hold about 1.5%. This chain uses TRBV28 with TRBJ1-1; weak D call: TRBD1 (5 bases). This clonotype was sampled from an adult who received the AZD1222 COVID-19 vaccine. The input for sequencing was peripheral blood, taken 28 days after the second AZD1222 dose. DNA for the CDR3: TGTGCCAGCAGTTTTTTAATTGGGGGATCCACTGAAGCTTTCTTT. Translating it yields CASSFLIGGSTEAFF.